The sequence of this T cell receptor (beta chain) was determined in a study of blood T cell repertoires in COVID-19. Study in general: Acute and convalescent COVID-19 samples came from the United States, Italy and Spain. Sources were T cells, B-cell-depleted T cells, or PBMCs; the material itself was cDNA or gDNA.

V gave up 6 bases and J gave up 0 bases, with 11 bases separating them. Germline loops: CDR1 MDHEN, CDR2 SYDVKM. CDR3 size: 15 residues. As handled by the study authors: It was from reference gene primer amplification that nucleated cell counts were estimated. The method was immunoSEQ multiplex PCR; TCRdb's version includes in-frame clones alone and lacks a portion of them. Clonal size and the V and J genes are those of that table, whereas D and trimming came from the DNA. The sample lists around 99,000 clones; 70% to 90% were seen once. The sample comprised peripheral blood. The chain recombines TRBV28 with TRBJ1-4; maybe TRBD1 (5 bases). The clonotype comes from a man in his forties with active or convalescent COVID-19. The CDR3 protein is CASRIDSATNEKLFF. The CDR3 DNA follows: TGTGCCAGCAGGATAGACAGCGCAACTAATGAAAAACTGTTTTTT.